The entry that follows covers one T cell receptor beta chain sequence. Terminally differentiated effector memory CD45RA+ cells were excluded by CCR7 positive selection of CD45RO-negative cells. This entry belongs to a study of shared clonotypes between healthy human individuals. The ends lost 10 bases at V and 3 bases at J; junction bases unmatched: 3. Germline CDR1 is SNHLY and CDR2 is FYNNEI. The CDR3 spans 12 residues. Sequencing used immunoSEQ multiplex PCR; TCRdb keeps in-frame clones, though not all of them. Among hundreds of thousands of clones listed, around 93% were seen once. Sequenced input: naive CD8+ T cells sorted from blood. The clonotype comes from a man aged 25 to 45 in good health. The V call is TRBV2, the J call TRBJ2-7, with 10 bases matching TRBD1. This CDR3 is CATRTGGYEQYF. The CDR3 nucleotides are TGTGCCACGCGGACAGGGGGCTACGAGCAGTACTTC. Based on the CDR3 plus reference TRBV2 and TRBJ2-7, the full variable domain is EPEVTQTPSHQVTQMGQEVILRCVPISNHLYFYWYRQILGQKVEFLVSFYNNEISEKSEIFDDQFSVERPDGSNFTLKIRSTKLEDSAMYFCATRTGGYEQYFGPGTRLTVT.